Presented here are 10 T cell receptor beta chains from one specimen sequenced in a study of cytomegalovirus exposure and HLA in healthy donors. Vbeta (60) and Jbeta (13) primers were used in the PCR. Assay: immunoSEQ multiplex PCR; the TCRdb copy retains only in-frame clones and omits some. The data contain 130,000 to 150,000 clones, 65% to 80% of them singletons. The specimen sequenced was PBMCs. The receptors shown here come from a woman aged 45-65 years in good health and CMV-seropositive.

This clone appeared a few times. The chain recombines TRBV11-3 with TRBJ2-2, with a weak D call TRBD1 (6 bases). Germline CDR1 reads SGHNT; CDR2 reads YENEEA. The V gene lost 5 bases and the J gene lost 5 bases, with 12 bases spanning the gap. The CDR3 extends over 14 amino acids. CDR3 sequence (DNA): TGTGCCAGCAGCCCCAGGGGCTGGACCGGGGAGCTGTTTTTT. This sequence encodes CASSPRGWTGELFF.

In the case of this clone: The same CDR3 is also encoded by other DNA sequences in this sample. The chain has TRBV28 and TRBJ2-2, with D possibly matching TRBD1 (6 bases). Germline loops: CDR1 MDHEN, CDR2 SYDVKM. This CDR3 spans 15 amino acids. V lost 3 bases and J 3 bases, leaving 11 bases between the germline ends. CDR3 protein: CASSFLGADTGELFF. CDR3 nucleotides: TGTGCCAGCAGTTTTCTGGGGGCCGACACCGGGGAGCTGTTTTTT. Supplemented by reference TRBV28 and TRBJ2-2, the full variable domain reads DVKVTQSSRYLVKRTGEKVFLECVQDMDHENMFWYRQDPGLGLRLIYFSYDVKMKEKGDIPEGYSVSREKKERFSLILESASTNQTSMYLCASSFLGADTGELFFGEGSRLTVL.

The table lists this clone with a count of one. The chain has TRBV7-9 and TRBJ2-7, with 10 positions matching TRBD2. The V and J ends lost 5 bases and 0 bases, in that order; junction bases with no gene match: 10. The CDR3 covers 17 residues. Germline CDR1 and CDR2: SEHNR and FQNEAQ (reference sequence). This CDR3 is CASSVDSAGGSSYEQYF. The CDR3 DNA is TGTGCCAGCAGCGTGGACTCAGCGGGGGGGAGCTCCTACGAGCAGTACTTC.

This chain links TRBV7-2 with TRBJ2-3; 8 bases fit TRBD2. V lost 2 bases and J lost 0; bases outside the gene matches: 1. This CDR3 has 15 residues. The V gene's germline CDR1 is SGHTA and CDR2 FQGNSA. The CDR3 nucleotides are TGTGCCAGCAGCTTAACTAGCGGAAGCACAGATACGCAGTATTTT. Amino acid sequence: CASSLTSGSTDTQYF.

The chain carries TRBV6-5 and TRBJ2-5, with 7 positions matching TRBD1. Trimming took 4 bases from V and 5 from J; bases not matched to a gene: 7. The CDR3 spans 14 residues. Germline V gene sequence: CDR1 MNHEY, CDR2 SVGAGI. Written as DNA, the CDR3 is TGTGCCAGCAGTTCCAGGACAGGCATCGAGACCCAGTACTTC. Translated: CASSSRTGIETQYF.

Only a few counts were recorded for this clone. The V call is TRBV6-5, the J call TRBJ1-5; D gene uncertain. The V end lost 2 bases, the J end lost 0 bases, and 11 bases lay between the germline ends. Germline CDR1 MNHEY, CDR2 SVGAGI. The CDR3 loop spans 16 amino acids. The CDR3 loop reads CASSYPELYSNQPQHF. The CDR3 bases are TGTGCCAGCAGTTACCCGGAGCTCTATAGCAATCAGCCCCAGCATTTT.

This rearrangement joins TRBV10-3 to TRBJ2-6; possible D gene TRBD2, 6 bases. The CDR3 runs 12 residues. Germline CDR1 reads ENHRY; CDR2 reads SYGVKD. Trimming took 4 bases from V and 15 from J, leaving 13 bases between them. The CDR3 sequence is CAISVGGNGLTF. The CDR3 DNA is TGTGCCATCAGTGTCGGAGGGAATGGCCTGACTTTC.

The chain combines TRBV2 with TRBJ1-1, with D possibly matching TRBD1 (6 bases). The germline V gene encodes CDR1 SNHLY and CDR2 FYNNEI. The CDR3 sequence is 13 residues long. V was cut by 5 bases and J by 3 bases, with 10 bases left in between. The CDR3 nucleotides are TGTGCCAGCAGTACGGACAGACACACTGAAGCTTTCTTT. This sequence encodes CASSTDRHTEAFF.

The chain employs TRBV11-3 and TRBJ2-6, with D tentatively TRBD1 (6 bases). Deletions cut 5 bases from V and 1 base from J, with 6 bases between. Per germline, CDR1 SGHNT and CDR2 YENEEA. The length of the CDR3 is 14 residues. Written as DNA, the CDR3 is TGTGCCAGCAGCCAGGGGTCTGGGGCCAACGTCCTGACTTTC. Translating it yields CASSQGSGANVLTF.

V usage is TRBV2 and J usage is TRBJ1-2; TRBD1 aligns across 10 bases. Germline CDR1 reads SNHLY; CDR2 reads FYNNEI. This CDR3 contains 14 residues. Losses at the gene ends were 4 bases for V and 5 bases for J; bases not matched to a gene: 4. The CDR3 DNA follows: TGTGCCAGCAGTGGACAGGGGGCGCGGTATGGCTACACCTTC. This translates into CASSGQGARYGYTF.